The T cell receptor beta chain described here comes from a study of cytotoxic CD8 clonotypes in ibrutinib-treated CLL. Study details: Investigators collected response samples after a median around 12 months of treatment, range 6 to 36. Study-wide points: Baseline levels of clonality went above those of age-matched healthy donors and moved with circulating CD8+ T-cell counts.

With respect to this clone: Its antigen remains unidentified.

There are 15 residues in the CDR3. V was cut by 5 bases and J by 0 bases, with 12 bases left in between. Germline V gives CDR1 SGHTA, CDR2 FQGNSA. Measured with immunoSEQ multiplex PCR; TCRdb has only the in-frame clones, and not every one. The sample contains roughly 15,000 clones, 75% to 85% of which appear only once. The TCR originated in a human donor with chronic lymphocytic leukemia. The V gene is TRBV7-2, the J gene TRBJ2-3; D ambiguous. The specimen comprised PBMCs, sampled before ibrutinib treatment. CDR3 loop: CASSATISSTDTQYF. DNA for the CDR3: TGTGCCAGCAGCGCAACGATAAGTAGCACAGATACGCAGTATTTT.